There are many counts of the clone carrying this TCR beta chain. Its antigen is not known. This sample is drawn from a study of response to subunit inactivated influenza vaccine. Overall study results and limits: Each seasonal flu vaccination may recruit only limited new T cells, authors suggested.

TCRdb reanalysed the RT-PCR reads using MiXCR and keeps one entry per CDR3 protein. The profile shows about 570,000 distinct CDR3 sequences, approximately 12% of them singletons. With 1 base removed from V and 4 bases from J, the gap between germline ends came to 7 bases. This CDR3 contains 13 residues. Per the germline V gene, CDR1 is DFQATT and CDR2 is SNEGSKA (reference sequence). The gene calls are TRBV20-1 and TRBJ2-2; no definite D call. Here the sequenced sample was PBMCs from blood, taken on the day of vaccination. The clonotype originates from a man in his forties or fifties who received an inactivated influenza vaccine. The CDR3 DNA follows: TGCAGTGCTAGAGTACCGGGCACCGGGGAGCTGTTTTTT. It translates to CSARVPGTGELFF.